The T cell receptor (beta chain) under discussion was sequenced for a study of siplizumab effects on memory and regulatory T cells. Per sample, approximately 10^5 TCR templates underwent assay. Measured with immunoSEQ multiplex PCR; TCRdb has only the in-frame clones, and not every one. The sample shows tens of thousands of clones, about 96% of them seen only once. General study results and limits: There appeared to be greater diversity in naive T cells than in memory cells, and naive T cells seemed major contributors to the alloresponse. Siplizumab significantly decreased alloreactive sequences from unstimulated CD4+ memory cells.

The CDR3 is 12 residues long. Trimming cost V 4 bases and J 6 bases; bases outside gene matches: 2. Germline lookup yields CDR1 SEHNR and CDR2 FQNEAQ (reference sequence). Concerning this clone itself: Its antigen remains unknown.

V is TRBV7-9 and J is TRBJ2-7; 8 nucleotides match TRBD1. Sequenced: naive CD4+ T cells sorted from blood. The sequence was collected from a human donor in good health. CDR3 sequence reads: CASSSGTGEQYF. The CDR3 DNA reads as TGTGCCAGCAGCTCCGGGACAGGCGAGCAGTACTTC.